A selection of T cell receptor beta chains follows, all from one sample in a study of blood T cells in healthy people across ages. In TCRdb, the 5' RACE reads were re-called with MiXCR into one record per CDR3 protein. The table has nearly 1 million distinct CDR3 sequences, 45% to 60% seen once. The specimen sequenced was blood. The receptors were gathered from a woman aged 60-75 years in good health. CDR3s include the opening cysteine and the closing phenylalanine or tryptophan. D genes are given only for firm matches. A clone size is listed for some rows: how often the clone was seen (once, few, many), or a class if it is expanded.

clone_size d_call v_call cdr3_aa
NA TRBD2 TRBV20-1 CSARDRIIAGGTEQFF
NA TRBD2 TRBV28 CASSSVTSWNEQFF
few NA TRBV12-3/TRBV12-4 CASSFYGSDYNEQFF
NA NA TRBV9 CASRASGWGEQFF
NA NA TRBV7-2 CASSLSPDRNTEAFF
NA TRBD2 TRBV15 CATSRDRSGASEQYF
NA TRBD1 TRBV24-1 CATSDLTGGRETQYF
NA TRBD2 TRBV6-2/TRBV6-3 CASSRRLATDTQYF
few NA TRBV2 CASNTKRNEKLFF
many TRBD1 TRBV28 CASSSPSPRGRTEAFF
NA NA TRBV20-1 CSASIGHTSHYEQYF
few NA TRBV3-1 CASSQGVSSYNEQYF
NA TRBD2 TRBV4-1 CVSSQDYGTTGYEQFF
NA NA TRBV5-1 CASSSTPAGTDTQYF
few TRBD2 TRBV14 CASSQGAAGATDTQYF
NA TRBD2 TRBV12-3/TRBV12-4 CASSLGRAFHNEQYF
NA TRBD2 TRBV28 CASVSAGGADTQYF
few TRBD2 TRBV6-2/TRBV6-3 CASSSSGRSWQFF
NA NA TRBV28 CASKRRTEAFF
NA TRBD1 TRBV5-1 CASNLETGAQPQHF
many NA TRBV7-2 CASSTYTDTQYF
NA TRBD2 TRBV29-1 CSASSSGRVYEQYF
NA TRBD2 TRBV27 CASSFGGRAYNEQFF
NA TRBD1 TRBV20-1 CSARNDRGRHQPQHF
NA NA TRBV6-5 CASGVNNEQFF
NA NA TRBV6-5 CASRPTGSYYGYTF
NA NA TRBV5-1 CASSLEGLVSGANVLTF
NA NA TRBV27 CASSLSHGDSPYEQYF
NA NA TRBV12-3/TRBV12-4 CASNLTPGEAFF
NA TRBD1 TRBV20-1 CSAKKTGGSQPQHF
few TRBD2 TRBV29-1 CSVAGLATDTQYF
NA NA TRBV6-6 CASSPDLVLHF
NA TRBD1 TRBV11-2 CASSNTGDEQYF
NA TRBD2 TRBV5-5 CASRGGEETYNEQFF
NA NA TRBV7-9 CASSLDTTLTYEQYF